The 14 T cell receptor beta chains reported below all come from one sample, sequenced in a study of shared clonotypes between healthy human individuals. Sequencing used immunoSEQ multiplex PCR; TCRdb keeps in-frame clones, though not all of them. The repertoire has fewer than 3 million clones, 85% to 95% of them found once; the top ten carry approximately 0.39%. The sample comprised naive CD4+ T cells from PBMCs. Noted subset: CD45RA+ positively selected. These TCRs come from a man in his late teens or twenties in good health. Some clones in this sample may be carry-over from other donors' samples.

The rearrangement links TRBV25-1 to TRBJ1-5; D is undetermined. The germline V gene encodes CDR1 MGHDK and CDR2 SYGVNS. The CDR3 has 12 residues. V lost 10 bases, J lost 2 bases, and 9 bases lay in between. The CDR3 DNA reads as TGTGCCACCAGGAGGGGCAATCAGCCCCAGCATTTT. Its translation is CATRRGNQPQHF.

This sequence joins TRBV14 and TRBJ1-2; perhaps TRBD1 as D (6 bases). Trimming cost V 4 bases and J 6 bases, with 18 bases left between them. From germline, CDR1 is SGHDN and CDR2 FVKESK. The CDR3 is 15 amino acids. CDR3 protein: CASSLRQAHWNGYTF. In DNA, the CDR3 is TGTGCCAGCAGCCTGAGACAGGCCCACTGGAATGGCTACACCTTC. Based on the CDR3 plus reference TRBV14 and TRBJ1-2, the full variable domain is EAGVTQFPSHSVIEKGQTVTLRCDPISGHDNLYWYRRVMGKEIKFLLHFVKESKQDESGMPNNRFLAERTGGTYSTLKVQPAELEDSGVYFCASSLRQAHWNGYTFGSGTRLTVV.

The V call is TRBV15, the J call TRBJ2-7, with 7 bases matching TRBD2. Unmatched junction bases numbered 6, after V lost 4 bases and J lost 6 bases. The germline V gene encodes CDR1 LNHNV and CDR2 YYDKDF (reference sequence). The CDR3 spans 13 residues. This CDR3 is CATSIPPGGEQYF. The CDR3, as DNA: TGTGCCACCAGCATTCCACCGGGGGGCGAGCAGTACTTC.

J is TRBJ2-7 and V is TRBV27; TRBD1 agrees at 7 bases. J gave up 2 bases and V 5 bases, and 9 bases lay outside the gene matches. This CDR3 is 15 amino acids long. The germline CDR1 and CDR2 sequences are MNHEY and SMNVEV (reference sequence). The CDR3 is CASSRLPGGPYEQYF. CDR3 nucleotide sequence: TGTGCCAGCAGTCGCCTCCCAGGGGGTCCCTACGAGCAGTACTTC.

This clone was seen just once. This chain joins TRBV5-1 and TRBJ2-3, with 9 bases fitting TRBD2. There are 16 residues in the CDR3. Trimming removed 4 bases from V and 1 base from J; junction bases left unmatched: 7. CDR1 and CDR2 from the germline V gene are SGHRS and YFSETQ. The CDR3 region is CASSPGGLARTDTQYF. CDR3 nucleotides: TGCGCCAGCAGCCCGGGGGGACTAGCCCGCACAGATACGCAGTATTTT. Filled out from reference TRBV5-1 and TRBJ2-3, the complete variable domain reads KAGVTQTPRYLIKTRGQQVTLSCSPISGHRSVSWYQQTPGQGLQFLFEYFSETQRNKGNFPGRFSGRQFSNSRSEMNVSTLELGDSALYLCASSPGGLARTDTQYFGPGTRLTVL.

Comment on this clone: The sample contains more than one DNA sequence encoding this CDR3. J is TRBJ2-5 and V is TRBV5-1; perhaps TRBD2 as D (5 bases). The germline V gene has CDR1 SGHRS and CDR2 YFSETQ. V lost 3 bases and J 1 base, leaving 7 bases between the germline ends. The CDR3 spans 13 residues. This chain's CDR3 is CASSSGIQETQYF. DNA of the CDR3: TGCGCCAGCAGCTCGGGGATCCAAGAGACCCAGTACTTC.

V is TRBV5-4 and J is TRBJ2-2, with D maybe TRBD1 (5 bases). CDR3 length: 15 residues. Germline V gene lookup returns CDR1 SGHNT and CDR2 YYREEE (reference sequence). The V gene lost 2 bases and the J gene lost 5 bases, with 13 bases spanning the gap. CDR3 in amino acids: CASSLSQGWTGELFF. DNA of the CDR3: TGTGCCAGCAGCTTATCCCAGGGATGGACCGGGGAGCTGTTTTTT. Full variable domain (rest looked up from reference TRBV5-4 and TRBJ2-2): ETGVTQSPTHLIKTRGQQVTLRCSSQSGHNTVSWYQQALGQGPQFIFQYYREEENGRGNFPPRFSGLQFPNYSSELNVNALELDDSALYLCASSLSQGWTGELFFGEGSRLTVL.

This chain joins TRBV7-6 and TRBJ2-3; 7 bases fit TRBD2. The germline CDR1 and CDR2 sequences are SGHVS and FNYEAQ. The CDR3 consists of 17 residues. V dropped 1 base and J dropped 2; count of bases not matched to a gene: 9. CDR3 sequence reads: CASSLGLAGGPTDTQYF. CDR3 bases: TGTGCCAGCAGCTTAGGACTAGCAGGAGGCCCCACAGATACGCAGTATTTT.

The rearrangement joins TRBV19 to TRBJ2-2, with D perhaps matching TRBD2 (5 bases). V gave up 3 bases and J gave up 4 bases, with 12 bases separating them. Germline V gene sequence: CDR1 LNHDA, CDR2 SQIVND (reference sequence). The CDR3 runs to 15 residues. DNA of the CDR3: TGTGCCAGTAGTATGGGAGTGGCGGCCACCGGGGAGCTGTTTTTT. Translation: CASSMGVAATGELFF.

This clone is a singleton in its sample. This chain uses TRBV7-2 with TRBJ1-1; 10 bases fit TRBD1. The CDR3 totals 14 residues. V lost 5 bases, J lost 4 bases, and 4 bases stayed unmatched. CDR1 is SGHTA, CDR2 FQGNSA, per germline. The DNA of the CDR3 is TGTGCCAGCAGCAGACAGGGGGCTGGCACTGAAGCTTTCTTT. It yields the protein CASSRQGAGTEAFF. The complete variable domain, with remaining parts taken from reference TRBV7-2 and TRBJ1-1, reads GAGVSQSPSNKVTEKGKDVELRCDPISGHTALYWYRQSLGQGLEFLIYFQGNSAPDKSGLPSDRFSAERTGGSVSTLTIQRTQQEDSAVYLCASSRQGAGTEAFFGQGTRLTVV.

V is TRBV5-1 and J is TRBJ2-7; TRBD2 is a possible D gene (5 bases). Germline V gene data show CDR1 as SGHRS and CDR2 as YFSETQ. The CDR3 runs to 15 residues. Trimming removed 0 bases at V and 3 bases at J, with 13 bases between. The DNA for the CDR3 is TGCGCCAGCAGCTTGGGGCAGACCCGGGGCTACGAGCAGTACTTC. It encodes CASSLGQTRGYEQYF.

The chain is built from TRBV6-1 and TRBJ2-1; 11 nucleotides line up with TRBD2. This CDR3 is 15 amino acids long. J gave up 8 bases and V 4 bases, and 7 bases lay outside the gene matches. Germline CDR1 reads MNHNS; CDR2 reads SASEGT. The CDR3 sequence is CASSGIAGGLDEQFF. CDR3 DNA: TGTGCCAGCAGTGGCATAGCGGGAGGGCTGGATGAGCAGTTCTTC.

The chain joins TRBV7-2 to TRBJ1-3, with TRBD1 identical over 8 bases. Germline V gene data show CDR1 as SGHTA and CDR2 as FQGNSA. Trimming removed 2 bases from V and 2 bases from J; junction bases left unmatched: 5. The CDR3 loop spans 16 amino acids. The CDR3 coding sequence is TGTGCCAGCAGCTTATTTCGGACAGGGACTGGAAACACCATATATTTT. Amino acid sequence: CASSLFRTGTGNTIYF.

CDR3 protein: CASSLGTGLYNEKLFF. The CDR3, as DNA: TGTGCCAGCAGCTTAGGAACGGGTCTTTATAATGAAAAACTGTTTTTT. This sequence joins TRBV11-2 and TRBJ1-4; D not certain. The CDR3 contains 16 residues. Germline V gives CDR1 SGHAT, CDR2 FQNNGV. The V and J ends lost 1 base and 4 bases respectively, with 13 bases between them.